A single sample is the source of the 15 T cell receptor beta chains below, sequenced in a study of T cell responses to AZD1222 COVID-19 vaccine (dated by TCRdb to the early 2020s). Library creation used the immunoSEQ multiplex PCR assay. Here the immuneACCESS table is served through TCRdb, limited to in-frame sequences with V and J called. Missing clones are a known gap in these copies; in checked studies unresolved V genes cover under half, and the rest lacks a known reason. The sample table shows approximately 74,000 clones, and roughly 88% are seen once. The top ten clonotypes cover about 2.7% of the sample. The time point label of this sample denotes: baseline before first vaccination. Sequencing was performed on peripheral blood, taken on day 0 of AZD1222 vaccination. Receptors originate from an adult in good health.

CDR3 nucleotides: TGTGCCAGCTCCCGTTCCGGGTCCTTTCCCGGGGAGCAGTACTTC. Protein product: CASSRSGSFPGEQYF. The rearrangement joins TRBV9 to TRBJ2-7; D not certain. V lost 7 bases and J lost 7, with 24 bases in between. This CDR3 has 15 residues. Germline V gene sequence: CDR1 SGDLS, CDR2 YYNGEE. Variable domain in full (rest from reference TRBV9 and TRBJ2-7): DSGVTQTPKHLITATGQRVTLRCSPRSGDLSVYWYQQSLDQGLQFLIQYYNGEERAKGNILERFSAQQFPDLHSELNLSSLELGDSALYFCASSRSGSFPGEQYFGPGTRLTVT.

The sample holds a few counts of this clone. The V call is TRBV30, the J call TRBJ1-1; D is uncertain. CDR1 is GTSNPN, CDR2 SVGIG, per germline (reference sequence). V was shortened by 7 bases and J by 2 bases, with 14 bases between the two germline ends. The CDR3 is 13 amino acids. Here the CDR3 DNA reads TGTGCCTACCGAGGGTTCCAAAACACTGAAGCTTTCTTT. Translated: CAYRGFQNTEAFF.

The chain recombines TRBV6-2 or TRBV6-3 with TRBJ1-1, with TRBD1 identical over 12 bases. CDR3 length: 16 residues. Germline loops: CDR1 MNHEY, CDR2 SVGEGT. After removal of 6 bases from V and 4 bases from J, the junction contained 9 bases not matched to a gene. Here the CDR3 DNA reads TGTGCCAGCAGCTATGGGACAGGGGGCGCGGGCACTGAAGCTTTCTTT. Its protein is CASSYGTGGAGTEAFF.

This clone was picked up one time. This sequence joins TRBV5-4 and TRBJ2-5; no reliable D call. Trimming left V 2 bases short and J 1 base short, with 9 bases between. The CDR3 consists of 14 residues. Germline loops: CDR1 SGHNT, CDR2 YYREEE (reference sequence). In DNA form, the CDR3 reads TGTGCCAGCAGCTTCTCAGGAACCCAAGAGACCCAGTACTTC. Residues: CASSFSGTQETQYF.

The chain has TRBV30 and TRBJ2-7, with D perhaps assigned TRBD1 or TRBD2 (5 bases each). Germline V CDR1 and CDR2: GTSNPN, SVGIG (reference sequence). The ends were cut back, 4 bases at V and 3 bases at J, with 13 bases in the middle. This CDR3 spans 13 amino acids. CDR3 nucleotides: TGTGCCTGGAACCTGGGGGACGGCTACGAGCAGTACTTC. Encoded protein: CAWNLGDGYEQYF.

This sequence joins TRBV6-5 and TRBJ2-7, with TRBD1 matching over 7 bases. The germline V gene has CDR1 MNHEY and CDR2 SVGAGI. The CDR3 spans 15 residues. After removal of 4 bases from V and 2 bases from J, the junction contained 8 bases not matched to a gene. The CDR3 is CASSLGQGVPYEQYF. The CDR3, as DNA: TGTGCCAGCAGTTTGGGCCAGGGGGTTCCCTACGAGCAGTACTTC.

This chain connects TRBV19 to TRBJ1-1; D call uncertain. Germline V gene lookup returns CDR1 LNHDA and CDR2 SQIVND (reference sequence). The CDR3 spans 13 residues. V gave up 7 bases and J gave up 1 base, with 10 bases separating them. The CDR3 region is CASTTNENTEAFF. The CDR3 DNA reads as TGTGCCAGTACCACCAACGAGAACACTGAAGCTTTCTTT.

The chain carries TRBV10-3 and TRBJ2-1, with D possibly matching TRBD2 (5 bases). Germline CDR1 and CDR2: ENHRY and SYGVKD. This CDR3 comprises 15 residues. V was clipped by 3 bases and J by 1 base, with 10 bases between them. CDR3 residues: CAISDEGGSYNEQFF. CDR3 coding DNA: TGTGCCATCAGTGACGAGGGCGGATCCTACAATGAGCAGTTCTTC.

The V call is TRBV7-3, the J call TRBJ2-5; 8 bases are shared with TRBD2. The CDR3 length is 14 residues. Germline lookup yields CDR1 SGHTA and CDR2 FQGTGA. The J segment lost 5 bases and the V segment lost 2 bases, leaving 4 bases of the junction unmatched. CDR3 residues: CASSLGSGSETQYF. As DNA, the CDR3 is TGTGCCAGCAGCTTAGGGAGCGGGAGCGAGACCCAGTACTTC.

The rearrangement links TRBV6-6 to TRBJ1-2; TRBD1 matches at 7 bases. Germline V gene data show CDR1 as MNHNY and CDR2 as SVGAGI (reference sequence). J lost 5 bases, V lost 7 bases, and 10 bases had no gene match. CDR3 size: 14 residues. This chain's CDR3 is CASKGGQGPYGYTF. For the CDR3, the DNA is TGTGCCAGCAAAGGGGGCCAGGGTCCTTATGGCTACACCTTC.

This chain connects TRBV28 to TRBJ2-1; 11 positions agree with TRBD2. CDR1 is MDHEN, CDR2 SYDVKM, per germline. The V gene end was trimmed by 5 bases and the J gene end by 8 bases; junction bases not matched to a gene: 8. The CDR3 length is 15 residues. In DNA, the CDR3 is TGTGCCAGCAGTGGTTCTAGCGGGAGGTCGGATGAGCAGTTCTTC. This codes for CASSGSSGRSDEQFF.

The CDR3 sequence: CASSEIWSTVETQYF. The CDR3 bases are TGTGCCAGCAGTGAAATTTGGTCAACGGTCGAGACCCAGTACTTC. The V gene is TRBV6-1, the J gene TRBJ2-5; D is uncertain. V was pared by 2 bases and J by 5 bases, with 15 bases between. In germline, CDR1 is MNHNS, CDR2 SASEGT. The CDR3 sequence is 15 residues long.

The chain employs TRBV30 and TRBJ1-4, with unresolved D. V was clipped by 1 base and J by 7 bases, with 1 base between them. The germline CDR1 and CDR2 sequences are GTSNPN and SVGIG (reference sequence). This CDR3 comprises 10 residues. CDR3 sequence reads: CAWSGEKLFF. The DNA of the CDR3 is TGTGCCTGGAGTGGTGAAAAACTGTTTTTT. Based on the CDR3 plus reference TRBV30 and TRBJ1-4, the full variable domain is SQTIHQWPATLVQPVGSPLSLECTVEGTSNPNLYWYRQAAGRGLQLLFYSVGIGQISSEVPQNLSASRPQDRQFILSSKKLLLSDSGFYLCAWSGEKLFFGSGTQLSVL.

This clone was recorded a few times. CDR3 loop: CASSQLLGYRDKNTEAFF. DNA of the CDR3: TGTGCCAGCAGCCAACTACTGGGTTATAGGGACAAGAACACTGAAGCTTTCTTT. V gene TRBV14 combines with J gene TRBJ1-1; a weak D match, TRBD1 (6 bases). Trimming pared 2 bases from V and 1 base from J, leaving 20 bases between. Germline V CDR1 and CDR2: SGHDN, FVKESK. This CDR3 contains 18 residues. The variable domain in full, with the rest retrieved from reference TRBV14 and TRBJ1-1, is EAGVTQFPSHSVIEKGQTVTLRCDPISGHDNLYWYRRVMGKEIKFLLHFVKESKQDESGMPNNRFLAERTGGTYSTLKVQPAELEDSGVYFCASSQLLGYRDKNTEAFFGQGTRLTVV.

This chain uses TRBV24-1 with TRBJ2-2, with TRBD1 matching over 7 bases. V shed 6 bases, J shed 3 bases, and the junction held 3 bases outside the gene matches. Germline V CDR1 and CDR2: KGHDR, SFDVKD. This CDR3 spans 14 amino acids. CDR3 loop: CATSLTGDTGELFF. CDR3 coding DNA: TGTGCCACCAGTTTAACAGGGGACACCGGGGAGCTGTTTTTT.